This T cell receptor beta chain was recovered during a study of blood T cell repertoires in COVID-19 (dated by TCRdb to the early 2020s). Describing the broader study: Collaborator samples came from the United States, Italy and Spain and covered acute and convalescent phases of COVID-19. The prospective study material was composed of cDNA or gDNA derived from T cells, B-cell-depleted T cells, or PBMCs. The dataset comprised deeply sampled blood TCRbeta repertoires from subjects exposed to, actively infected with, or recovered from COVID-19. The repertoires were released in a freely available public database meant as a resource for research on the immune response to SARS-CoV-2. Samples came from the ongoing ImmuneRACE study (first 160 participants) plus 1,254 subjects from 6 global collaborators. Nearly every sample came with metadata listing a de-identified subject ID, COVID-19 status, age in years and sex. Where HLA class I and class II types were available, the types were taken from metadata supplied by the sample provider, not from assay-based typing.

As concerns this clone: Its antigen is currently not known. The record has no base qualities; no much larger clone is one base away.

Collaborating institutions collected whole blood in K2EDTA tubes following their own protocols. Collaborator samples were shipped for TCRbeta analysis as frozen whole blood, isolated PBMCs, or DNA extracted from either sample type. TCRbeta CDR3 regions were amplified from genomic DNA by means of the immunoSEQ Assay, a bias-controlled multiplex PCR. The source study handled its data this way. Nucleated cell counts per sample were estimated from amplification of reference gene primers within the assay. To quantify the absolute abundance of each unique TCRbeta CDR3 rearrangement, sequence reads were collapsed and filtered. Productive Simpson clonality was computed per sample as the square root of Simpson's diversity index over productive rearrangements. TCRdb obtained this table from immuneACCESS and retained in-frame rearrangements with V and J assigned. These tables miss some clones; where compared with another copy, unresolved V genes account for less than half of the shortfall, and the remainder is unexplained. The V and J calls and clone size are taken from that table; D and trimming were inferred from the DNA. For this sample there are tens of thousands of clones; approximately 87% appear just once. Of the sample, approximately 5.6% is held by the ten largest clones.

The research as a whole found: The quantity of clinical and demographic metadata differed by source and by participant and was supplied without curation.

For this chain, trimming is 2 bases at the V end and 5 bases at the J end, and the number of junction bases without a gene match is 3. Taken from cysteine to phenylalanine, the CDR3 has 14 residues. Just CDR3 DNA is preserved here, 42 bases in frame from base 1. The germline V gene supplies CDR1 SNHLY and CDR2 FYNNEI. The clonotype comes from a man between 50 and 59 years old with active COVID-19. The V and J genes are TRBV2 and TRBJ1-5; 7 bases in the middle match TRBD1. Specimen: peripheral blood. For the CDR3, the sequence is CASSERQGDQPQHF. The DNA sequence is TGTGCCAGCAGTGAACGACAGGGAGATCAGCCCCAGCATTTT.